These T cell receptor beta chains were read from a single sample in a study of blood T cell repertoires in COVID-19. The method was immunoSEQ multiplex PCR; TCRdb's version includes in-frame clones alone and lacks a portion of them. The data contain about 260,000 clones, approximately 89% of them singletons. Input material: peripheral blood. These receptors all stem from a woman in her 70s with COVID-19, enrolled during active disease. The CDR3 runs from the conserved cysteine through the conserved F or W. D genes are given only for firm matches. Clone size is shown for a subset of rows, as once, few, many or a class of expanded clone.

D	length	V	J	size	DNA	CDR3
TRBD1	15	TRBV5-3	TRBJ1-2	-	TGTGCCAGAAGCGAGGGGACAGGGGGCAACTATGGCTACACCTTC	CARSEGTGGNYGYTF
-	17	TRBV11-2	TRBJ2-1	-	TGTGCCAGCAGCCCGAGGACAGTTACCACCCTCTTCAATGAGCAGTTCTTC	CASSPRTVTTLFNEQFF
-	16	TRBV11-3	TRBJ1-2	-	TGTGCCAGCAGCTTACGGGGTGGCAGTCCCAACTATGGCTACACCTTC	CASSLRGGSPNYGYTF
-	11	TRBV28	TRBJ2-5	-	TGTGCCAGCAGTCTCCGACGGGACCAGTACTTC	CASSLRRDQYF
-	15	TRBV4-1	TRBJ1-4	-	TGCGCCAGCAGCACTTCAGGGGCTTTTAATGAAAAACTGTTTTTT	CASSTSGAFNEKLFF
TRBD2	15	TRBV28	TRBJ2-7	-	TGTGCCAGCTCGTCCCCGGGGGGGACACCCTACGAGCAGTACTTC	CASSSPGGTPYEQYF
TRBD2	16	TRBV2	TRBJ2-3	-	TGTGCCAGCAGTGTGGTAGCGGGAGGGCTCGCAGATACGCAGTATTTT	CASSVVAGGLADTQYF
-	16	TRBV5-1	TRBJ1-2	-	TGCGCCAGCAGCTTGATATCGGGTGACCCAGCTACCGGCTACACCTTC	CASSLISGDPATGYTF
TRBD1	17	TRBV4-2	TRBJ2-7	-	TGTGCCAGCAGCCAAGGACTGTCAGGGACAGTATCCTACGAGCAGTACTTC	CASSQGLSGTVSYEQYF
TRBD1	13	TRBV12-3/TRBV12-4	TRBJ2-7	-	TGTGCCAGCAGAGCTCAGGGGGCCTACGAGCAGTACTTC	CASRAQGAYEQYF
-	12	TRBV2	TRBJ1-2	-	TGTGCCAGCAGTGGACAGGTTGCTGGCTACACCTTC	CASSGQVAGYTF
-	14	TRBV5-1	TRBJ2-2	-	TGCGCCAGCAGCTTGGTACCAGACACCGGGGAGCTGTTTTTT	CASSLVPDTGELFF
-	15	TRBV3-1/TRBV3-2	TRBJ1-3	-	TGTGCCAGCAGCCAAGGCCCAGTCTCTGGAAACACCATATATTTT	CASSQGPVSGNTIYF
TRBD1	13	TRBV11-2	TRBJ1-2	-	TGTGCCAGCAGCTGGACAGGGGGCGTTGGCTACACCTTC	CASSWTGGVGYTF
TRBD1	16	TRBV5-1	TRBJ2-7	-	TGCGCCAGCAGCTTATCCCCGGGACAGGGGAGCTACGAGCAGTACTTC	CASSLSPGQGSYEQYF
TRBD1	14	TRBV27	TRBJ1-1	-	TGTGCCAGCAGCACGAGACAGGGGAAAACTGAAGCTTTCTTT	CASSTRQGKTEAFF
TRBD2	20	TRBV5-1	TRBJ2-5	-	TGCGCCAGCAGCCTGGGTGAGACTAGCGGAGTGGGGAGTTACCAAGAGACCCAGTACTTC	CASSLGETSGVGSYQETQYF
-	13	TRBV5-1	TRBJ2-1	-	TGCGCCAGCAGCTTGGCCTCGCGGAATGAGCAGTTCTTC	CASSLASRNEQFF
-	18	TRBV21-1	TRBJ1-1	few	TGTGCCAGCAGCAAAGAGCGAGGCGTCCTCTACATGAGGACTGAAGCTTTCTTT	CASSKERGVLYMRTEAFF
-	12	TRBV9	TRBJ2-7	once	TGTGCCAGCAGCGGGACTGCTGGCGAGCAGTACTTC	CASSGTAGEQYF
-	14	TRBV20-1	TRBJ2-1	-	TGCAGTGCTAGTTCCTCTAGCTCCTACAATGAGCAGTTCTTC	CSASSSSSYNEQFF
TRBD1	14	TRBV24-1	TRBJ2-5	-	TGTGCCACCAGTGTACAGGGGGCGCAGGAGACCCAGTACTTC	CATSVQGAQETQYF
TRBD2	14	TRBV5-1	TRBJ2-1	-	TGCGCCAGCAGCTTGGCGGGCGGGAGCAATGAGCAGTTCTTC	CASSLAGGSNEQFF
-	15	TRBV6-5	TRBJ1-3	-	TGTGCCAGCAGTTACGGGCTGGGGGGTGGAAACACCATATATTTT	CASSYGLGGGNTIYF
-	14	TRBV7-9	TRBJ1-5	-	TGTGCCAGCAGCTTATCGTCGTTCAATCAGCCCCAGCATTTT	CASSLSSFNQPQHF
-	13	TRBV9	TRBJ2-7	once	TGTGCCAGCAGCGTAGCTGGCAGCTACGAGCAGTACTTC	CASSVAGSYEQYF
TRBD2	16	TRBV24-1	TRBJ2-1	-	TGTGCCACCAGTGACCGTAGCGGGAGGAGCTACAATGAGCAGTTCTTC	CATSDRSGRSYNEQFF
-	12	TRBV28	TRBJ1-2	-	TGTGCCACCCGGGCGGGGGTGAGGGGCTACACCTTC	CATRAGVRGYTF
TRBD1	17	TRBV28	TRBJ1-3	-	TGTGCCAGCAGCCCTAGGCCGGGACAGGGGTATGGAAACACCATATATTTT	CASSPRPGQGYGNTIYF
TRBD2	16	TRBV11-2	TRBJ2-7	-	TGTGCCAGCAGCCCTAGGTCCAGCGGGAGTCGGCACGAGCAGTACTTC	CASSPRSSGSRHEQYF
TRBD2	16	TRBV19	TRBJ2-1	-	TGTGCCAGTAGTACAGCCGGGACTAGGGGTTACAATGAGCAGTTCTTC	CASSTAGTRGYNEQFF
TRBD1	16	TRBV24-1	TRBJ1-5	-	TGTGCCACCAGTGAGATTGGACAGGGGCCCTATCAGCCCCAGCATTTT	CATSEIGQGPYQPQHF
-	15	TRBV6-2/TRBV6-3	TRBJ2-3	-	TGTGCCAGCAGTTACCCCAGAGGGCGGGCAGATACGCAGTATTTT	CASSYPRGRADTQYF
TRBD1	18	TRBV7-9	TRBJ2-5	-	TGTGCCAGCAGCTTAGGATTCGGGACAGGAGGAATTTTTTTGGCCCAGTACTTC	CASSLGFGTGGIFLAQYF
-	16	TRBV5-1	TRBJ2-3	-	TGCGCCAGCAGCTTGTTCGGACTCAGAAGCACAGATACGCAGTATTTT	CASSLFGLRSTDTQYF
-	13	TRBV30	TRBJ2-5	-	TGTGCCTGGACGACTTCGTACCAAGAGACCCAGTACTTC	CAWTTSYQETQYF
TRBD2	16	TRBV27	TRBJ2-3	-	TGTGCCAGCAGTTCGGGACTAGCGGGAGTGACAGATACGCAGTATTTT	CASSSGLAGVTDTQYF
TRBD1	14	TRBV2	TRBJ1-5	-	TGTGCCAGCAGCGGACAGGGCCCGACCCAGCCCCAGCATTTT	CASSGQGPTQPQHF
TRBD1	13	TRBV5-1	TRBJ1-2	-	TGCGCCAGCAGCCTCGACAGGGGACTTGGCTACACCTTC	CASSLDRGLGYTF
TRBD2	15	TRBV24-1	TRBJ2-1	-	TGTGCCACCAGTGATTCGGGACTAGCGTATGATGAGCAGTTCTTC	CATSDSGLAYDEQFF
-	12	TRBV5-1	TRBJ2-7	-	TGCGCCAGCAGACAGGACTCCTACGAGCAGTACTTC	CASRQDSYEQYF
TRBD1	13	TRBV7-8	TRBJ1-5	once	TGTGCCAGCAGCCTACAGGGGAATCAGCCCCAGCATTTT	CASSLQGNQPQHF
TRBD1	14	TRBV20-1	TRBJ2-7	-	TGCAGTGCTAGTAACACAGGGGTGGTCAACGAGCAGTACTTC	CSASNTGVVNEQYF
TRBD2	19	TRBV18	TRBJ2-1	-	TGTGCCAGCTCACCCTCCCCAGGGATAGCGGGAGATTCCTACAATGAGCAGTTCTTC	CASSPSPGIAGDSYNEQFF
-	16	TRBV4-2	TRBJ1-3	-	TGTGCCAGCAGCCAAGCGGTCAGGGATGGCGGAAACACCATATATTTT	CASSQAVRDGGNTIYF
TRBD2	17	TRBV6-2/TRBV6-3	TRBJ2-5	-	TGTGCCAGCAGTTACCCGGCTAGCGGGAGGGCCGGAGAGACCCAGTACTTC	CASSYPASGRAGETQYF
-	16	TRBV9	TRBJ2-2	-	TGTGCCAGCAGCGTAGTGAGGGATTCGGCTACCGGGGAGCTGTTTTTT	CASSVVRDSATGELFF
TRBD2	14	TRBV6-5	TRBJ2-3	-	TGTGCCAGCAGTCTAGCGGGAGGGTTAGATACGCAGTATTTT	CASSLAGGLDTQYF
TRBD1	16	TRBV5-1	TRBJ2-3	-	TGCGCCAGCAGCTTGGGTGACAGGGGTAGCACAGATACGCAGTATTTT	CASSLGDRGSTDTQYF